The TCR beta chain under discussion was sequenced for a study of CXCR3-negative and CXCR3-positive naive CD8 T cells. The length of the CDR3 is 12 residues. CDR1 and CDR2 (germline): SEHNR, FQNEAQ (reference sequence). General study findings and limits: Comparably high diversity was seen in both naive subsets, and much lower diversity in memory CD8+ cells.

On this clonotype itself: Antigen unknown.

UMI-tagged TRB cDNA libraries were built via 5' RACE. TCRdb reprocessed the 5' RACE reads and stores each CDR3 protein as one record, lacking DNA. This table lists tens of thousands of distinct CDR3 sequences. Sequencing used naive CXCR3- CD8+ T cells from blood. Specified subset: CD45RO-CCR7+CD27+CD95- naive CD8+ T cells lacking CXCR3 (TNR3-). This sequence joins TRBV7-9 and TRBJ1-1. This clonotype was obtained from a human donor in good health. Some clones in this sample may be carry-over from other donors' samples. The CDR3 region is CASSPAVTEAFF.